This is a list of T cell receptor beta chains from one sample in a study of beta chain features in type 1 diabetes. The protocol was immunoSEQ multiplex PCR, while the TCRdb copy is restricted to in-frame clones and leaves out a portion. The sample records 640,000 or so clones, roughly an eighth being singletons. The source material was naive CD4+ T cells from blood. Receptor source: a man aged 18 to 29 with type 1 diabetes. Each CDR3 is given with its conserved first and last residue. Each record gives: J gene, V gene, clone size, D gene, CDR3 protein, CDR3 DNA. The D gene is left open where the match is weak. Expanded clones get a size class; other rows say once, few or many, or leave the size out.

TRBJ1-2	TRBV6-5	few	-	CASRRVDNYGYTF	TGTGCCAGCAGGAGGGTTGACAACTATGGCTACACCTTC
TRBJ2-1	TRBV5-1	-	-	CASSHTGDPQNEQFF	TGCGCCAGCAGCCATACCGGGGACCCTCAGAATGAGCAGTTCTTC
TRBJ2-7	TRBV5-1	-	-	CASSFEDRKMSGQYF	TGCGCCAGCAGCTTTGAGGACAGAAAAATGTCGGGGCAGTACTTC
TRBJ1-4	TRBV25-1	few	TRBD1	CASSDGTAEKLFF	TGTGCCAGCAGTGACGGGACAGCGGAAAAACTGTTTTTT
TRBJ2-5	TRBV11-2	few	-	CAIGGETQYF	TGTGCCATCGGGGGAGAGACCCAGTACTTC
TRBJ1-2	TRBV19	-	-	CASSLGQPTNYGYTF	TGTGCCAGTAGTCTCGGACAGCCTACTAACTATGGCTACACCTTC
TRBJ2-7	TRBV5-1	-	TRBD1	CASTRDRRYEQYF	TGCGCCAGCACCCGGGACAGGCGCTACGAGCAGTACTTC
TRBJ2-5	TRBV25-1	few	-	CASSERPDTQYF	TGTGCCAGCAGTGAACGCCCCGACACCCAGTACTTC
TRBJ1-2	TRBV6-5	-	-	CASSYSSPRDYGYTF	TGTGCCAGCAGTTACTCGTCGCCCAGAGACTATGGCTACACCTTC
TRBJ2-7	TRBV9	few	-	CASSVGQASSYEQYF	TGTGCCAGCAGCGTAGGACAGGCGAGCTCCTACGAGCAGTACTTC
TRBJ1-2	TRBV30	few	-	CAWSLNYGYTF	TGTGCCTGGTCACTTAACTATGGCTACACCTTC
TRBJ1-5	TRBV4-1	-	TRBD1	CASSQAGGPQPQHF	TGCGCCAGCAGCCAAGCAGGGGGGCCTCAGCCCCAGCATTTT
TRBJ2-5	TRBV18	few	TRBD1	CASSPGQGFETQYF	TGTGCCAGCTCACCGGGACAGGGGTTCGAGACCCAGTACTTC
TRBJ1-4	TRBV30	-	-	CAWSGPGSNEKLFF	TGTGCCTGGAGTGGGCCCGGGAGTAATGAAAAACTGTTTTTT
TRBJ2-3	TRBV25-1	few	-	CASRYTDTQYF	TGTGCCAGCAGATACACAGATACGCAGTATTTT
TRBJ1-1	TRBV9	few	-	CASSASGMGTEAFF	TGTGCCAGCAGCGCCTCAGGGATGGGCACTGAAGCTTTCTTT
TRBJ1-5	TRBV18	few	TRBD1	CASSKQGWAQHF	TGTGCCAGCTCAAAACAGGGGTGGGCCCAGCATTTT
TRBJ1-1	TRBV10-3	-	-	CAINAALFDTEAFF	TGTGCCATCAACGCGGCACTCTTTGACACTGAAGCTTTCTTT
TRBJ1-4	TRBV10-3	-	TRBD1	CAISDGQGGEKLFF	TGTGCCATCAGTGACGGACAGGGCGGTGAAAAACTGTTTTTT
TRBJ2-1	TRBV9	few	TRBD2	CASSGLAGVNEQFF	TGTGCCAGCAGCGGACTAGCGGGGGTAAATGAGCAGTTCTTC
TRBJ2-7	TRBV6-6	few	TRBD1	CASSYAQGASNEQYF	TGTGCCAGCAGTTACGCACAGGGGGCGAGTAACGAGCAGTACTTC
TRBJ1-1	TRBV29-1	few	-	CSAQGATEAFF	TGCAGCGCGCAGGGAGCCACTGAAGCTTTCTTT
TRBJ2-3	TRBV14	-	TRBD2	CASSPRTSGGTDTQYF	TGTGCCAGCAGCCCTCGGACTAGCGGGGGCACAGATACGCAGTATTTT
TRBJ2-6	TRBV6-1	-	-	CASSEGSSGANVLTF	TGTGCCAGCAGTGAAGGCAGCTCTGGGGCCAACGTCCTGACTTTC
TRBJ2-5	TRBV30	few	-	CAWSVLNSQETQYF	TGTGCCTGGAGTGTACTTAACAGTCAAGAGACCCAGTACTTC
TRBJ1-6	TRBV7-9	few	TRBD1	CASSFGQGASSPLHF	TGTGCCAGCAGCTTCGGGCAGGGGGCTTCCTCACCCCTCCACTTT
TRBJ2-5	TRBV5-6	-	-	CASSLALRETQYF	TGTGCCAGCAGCTTGGCTCTGAGGGAGACCCAGTACTTC
TRBJ1-2	TRBV6-6	few	TRBD1	CASSYVTGASSYGYTF	TGTGCCAGCAGTTACGTCACAGGGGCTTCTAGTTATGGCTACACCTTC
TRBJ2-4	TRBV11-2	-	TRBD2	CASSPRTGGLDKNIQYF	TGTGCCAGCAGCCCTCGGACGGGGGGGTTAGACAAAAACATTCAGTACTTC
TRBJ1-2	TRBV28	few	-	CASDGDYYGYTF	TGTGCCAGCGACGGAGACTATTATGGCTACACCTTC
TRBJ1-2	TRBV4-1	-	-	CASSQERYRRINIRGYTF	TGCGCCAGCAGCCAAGAGCGGTACAGGCGGATTAATATCCGTGGCTACACCTTC
TRBJ2-7	TRBV5-4	once	TRBD1	CASSSKDRVSYEQYF	TGTGCCAGCAGCTCAAAAGACAGGGTCTCCTACGAGCAGTACTTC
TRBJ2-2	TRBV5-1	-	-	CASSLTGLNTGELFF	TGCGCCAGCAGCTTGACCGGGCTGAACACCGGGGAGCTGTTTTTT
TRBJ2-2	TRBV7-7	-	-	CASSLGRNTGELFF	TGTGCTAGCAGCTTAGGGAGGAACACCGGGGAGCTGTTTTTT
TRBJ1-2	TRBV30	-	-	CAWSALRWDYGYTF	TGTGCCTGGAGTGCCCTGAGGTGGGACTATGGCTACACCTTC
TRBJ1-2	TRBV6-6	-	TRBD1	CASSTSDRADGYTF	TGTGCCAGCAGTACAAGCGACAGGGCGGATGGCTACACCTTC
TRBJ1-1	TRBV7-9	-	-	CASSRSTDSGTEAFF	TGTGCCAGCAGCCGTAGCACGGACAGTGGGACTGAAGCTTTCTTT
TRBJ1-1	TRBV5-1	few	-	CASSLDGRNTEAFF	TGCGCCAGCAGCTTGGATGGACGGAACACTGAAGCTTTCTTT
TRBJ1-2	TRBV7-8	-	-	CASSLREGGYTF	TGTGCCAGCAGCCTCAGGGAAGGAGGCTACACCTTC
TRBJ2-5	TRBV10-3	-	-	CASTYTSGAQETQYF	TGTGCCTCAACTTATACTTCAGGGGCCCAAGAGACCCAGTACTTC
TRBJ2-3	TRBV15	-	-	CATSRPGRSTDTQYF	TGTGCCACCAGCAGGCCCGGGAGAAGCACAGATACGCAGTATTTT